This TCR beta chain was captured in a study of neurological immune-mediated disorders. Trimming took 2 bases from V and 0 from J, leaving 10 bases between them. Per the germline V gene, CDR1 is MNHEY and CDR2 is SMNVEV (reference sequence). The CDR3 has 15 residues. This clonotype showed up just a few times. TCRdb reanalysed the 5' RACE reads using MiXCR and keeps one entry per CDR3 protein. This table holds approximately 50,000 distinct CDR3 sequences, approximately 10% found once. The TCR originated in a man aged 65-85 years with HTLV-1-associated myelopathy (HAM/TSP). The sequenced sample was PBMCs. The chain uses TRBV27 and TRBJ2-5, with D unresolved. The CDR3 reads CASSLRPGYQETQYF. The CDR3 nucleotides are TGTGCCAGCAGTTTACGTCCGGGTTACCAAGAGACCCAGTACTTC.